This T cell receptor (beta chain) derives from a study of blood T cell repertoires in COVID-19. About the study: The origin of the acute and convalescent COVID-19 samples was the United States, Italy and Spain. T cells, B-cell-depleted T cells, or PBMCs provided the cDNA or gDNA that served as material.

In the study's own analysis: Reference gene primer amplification gave nucleated cell count estimates. Measured with immunoSEQ multiplex PCR; TCRdb has only the in-frame clones, and not every one. V and J calls and clone size are given by that table; D and trimming were obtained from the DNA. The data show some 180,000 clones, 88% seen once. With 1 base clipped from V and 8 bases from J, the junction kept 8 bases outside the gene matches. CDR3 size: 14 residues. Germline CDR1 SQVTM, CDR2 ANQGSEA. This chain connects TRBV29-1 to TRBJ2-1; the match to TRBD1 covers 7 bases. The material sequenced was peripheral blood. The sequence came from a man aged 50 to 60 who had recovered from COVID-19. For the CDR3, the DNA is TGCAGCGTTGAAGGACGACAGGGTGTCTATGAGCAGTTCTTC. It translates to CSVEGRQGVYEQFF.